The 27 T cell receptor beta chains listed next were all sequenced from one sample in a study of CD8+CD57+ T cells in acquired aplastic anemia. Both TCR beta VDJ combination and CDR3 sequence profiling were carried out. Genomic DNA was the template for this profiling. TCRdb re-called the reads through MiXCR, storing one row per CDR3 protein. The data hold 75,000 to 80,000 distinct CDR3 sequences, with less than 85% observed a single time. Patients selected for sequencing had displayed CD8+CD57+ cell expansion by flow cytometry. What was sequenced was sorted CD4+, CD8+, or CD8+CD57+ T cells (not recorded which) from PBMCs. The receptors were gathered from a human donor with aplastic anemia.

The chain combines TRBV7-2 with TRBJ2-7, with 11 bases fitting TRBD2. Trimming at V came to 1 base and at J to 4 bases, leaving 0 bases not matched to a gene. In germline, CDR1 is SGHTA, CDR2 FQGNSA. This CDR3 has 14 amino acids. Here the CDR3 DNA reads TGTGCCAGCAGCTTAGTAGCGGGAGGGTACGAGCAGTACTTC. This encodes CASSLVAGGYEQYF.

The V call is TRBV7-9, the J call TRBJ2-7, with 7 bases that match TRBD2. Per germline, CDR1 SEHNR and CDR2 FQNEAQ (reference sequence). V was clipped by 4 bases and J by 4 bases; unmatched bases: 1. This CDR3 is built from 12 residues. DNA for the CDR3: TGTGCCAGCAGCTGGGGAGGGTACGAGCAGTACTTC. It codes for CASSWGGYEQYF.

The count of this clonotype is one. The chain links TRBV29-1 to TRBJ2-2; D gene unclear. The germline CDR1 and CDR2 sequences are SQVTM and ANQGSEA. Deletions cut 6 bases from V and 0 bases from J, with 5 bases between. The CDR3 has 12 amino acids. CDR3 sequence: CSVDTNTGELFF. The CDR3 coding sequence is TGCAGCGTGGATACGAACACCGGGGAGCTGTTTTTT.

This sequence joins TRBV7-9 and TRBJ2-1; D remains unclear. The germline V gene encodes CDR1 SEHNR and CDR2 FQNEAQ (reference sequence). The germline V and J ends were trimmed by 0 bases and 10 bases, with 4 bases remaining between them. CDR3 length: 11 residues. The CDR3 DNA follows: TGTGCCAGCAGCTTAGCCCGGGAGCAGTTCTTC. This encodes CASSLAREQFF.

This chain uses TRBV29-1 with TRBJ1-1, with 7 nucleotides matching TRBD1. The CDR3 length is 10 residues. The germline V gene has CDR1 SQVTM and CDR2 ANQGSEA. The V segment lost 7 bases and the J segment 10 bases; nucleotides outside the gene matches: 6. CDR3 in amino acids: CSATTGAAFF. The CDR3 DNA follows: TGCAGCGCCACAACAGGGGCAGCTTTCTTT.

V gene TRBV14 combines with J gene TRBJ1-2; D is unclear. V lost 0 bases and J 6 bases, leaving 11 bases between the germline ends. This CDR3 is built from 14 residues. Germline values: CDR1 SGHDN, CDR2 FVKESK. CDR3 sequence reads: CASSQDWAVNGYTF. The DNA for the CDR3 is TGTGCCAGCAGCCAAGATTGGGCAGTAAATGGCTACACCTTC.

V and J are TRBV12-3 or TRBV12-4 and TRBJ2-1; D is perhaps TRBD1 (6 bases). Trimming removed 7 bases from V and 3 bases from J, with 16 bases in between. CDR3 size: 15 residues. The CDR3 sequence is CASIPGTPIYNEQFF. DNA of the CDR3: TGTGCCAGCATCCCCGGGACACCAATCTACAATGAGCAGTTCTTC.

For the CDR3, the DNA is TGTGCCACCAGCAGAACTAATGAAAAACTGTTTTTT. It yields the protein CATSRTNEKLFF. J is TRBJ1-4 and V is TRBV15; D call uncertain. The length of the CDR3 is 12 residues. CDR1 is LNHNV, CDR2 YYDKDF, per germline (reference sequence). With 2 bases removed from V and 2 bases from J, the gap between germline ends came to 0 bases.

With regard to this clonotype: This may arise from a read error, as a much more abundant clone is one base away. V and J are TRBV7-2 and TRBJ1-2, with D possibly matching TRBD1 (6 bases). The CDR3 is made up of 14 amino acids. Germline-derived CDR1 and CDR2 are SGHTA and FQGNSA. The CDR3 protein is CASSLARGGEGYAF. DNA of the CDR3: TGTGCCAGCAGCTTAGCAAGAGGGGGTGAGGGCTACGCCTTC.

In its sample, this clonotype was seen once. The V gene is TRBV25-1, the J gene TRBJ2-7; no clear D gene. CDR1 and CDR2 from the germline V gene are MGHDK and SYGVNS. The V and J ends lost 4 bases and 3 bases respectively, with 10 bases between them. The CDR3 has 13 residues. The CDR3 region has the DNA TGTGCCAGCAGTGTGAGGTCGAACTACGAGCAGTACTTC. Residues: CASSVRSNYEQYF.

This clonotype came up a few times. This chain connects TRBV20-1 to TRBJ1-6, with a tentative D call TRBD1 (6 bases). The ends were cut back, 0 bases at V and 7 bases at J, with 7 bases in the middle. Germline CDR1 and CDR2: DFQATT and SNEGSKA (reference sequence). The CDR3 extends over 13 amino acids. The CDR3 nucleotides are TGCAGTGCTAGAGACACAGGGAATTCACCCCTCCACTTT. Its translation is CSARDTGNSPLHF.

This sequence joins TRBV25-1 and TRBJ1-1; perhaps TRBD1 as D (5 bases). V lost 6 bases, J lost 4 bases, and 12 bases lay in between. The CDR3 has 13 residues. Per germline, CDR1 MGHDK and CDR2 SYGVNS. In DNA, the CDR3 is TGTGCCAGCAGAGCGGGGAGGGGCACTGAAGCTTTCTTT. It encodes CASRAGRGTEAFF.

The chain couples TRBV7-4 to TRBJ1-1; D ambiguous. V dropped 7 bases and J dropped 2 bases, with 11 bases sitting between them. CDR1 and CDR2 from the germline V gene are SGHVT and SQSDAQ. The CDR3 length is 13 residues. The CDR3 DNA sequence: TGTGCCAGCACTGTCAGCTTAAACACTGAAGCTTTCTTT. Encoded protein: CASTVSLNTEAFF.

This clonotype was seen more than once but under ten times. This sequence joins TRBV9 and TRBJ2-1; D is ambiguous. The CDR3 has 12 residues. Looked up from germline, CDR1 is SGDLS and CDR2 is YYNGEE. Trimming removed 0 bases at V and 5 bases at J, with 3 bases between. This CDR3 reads CASSVEDNEQFF. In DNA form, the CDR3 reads TGTGCCAGCAGCGTAGAAGACAATGAGCAGTTCTTC.

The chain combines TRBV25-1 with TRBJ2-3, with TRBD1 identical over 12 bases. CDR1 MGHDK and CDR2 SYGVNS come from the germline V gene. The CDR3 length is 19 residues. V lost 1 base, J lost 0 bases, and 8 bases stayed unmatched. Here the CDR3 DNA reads TGTGCCAGCAGTGAATGGGGACAGGGGGCTCTATCTAGCACAGATACGCAGTATTTT. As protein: CASSEWGQGALSSTDTQYF.

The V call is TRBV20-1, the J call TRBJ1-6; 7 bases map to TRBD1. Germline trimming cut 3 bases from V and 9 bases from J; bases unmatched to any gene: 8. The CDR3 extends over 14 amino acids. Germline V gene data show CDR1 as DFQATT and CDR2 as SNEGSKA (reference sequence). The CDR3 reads CSASREGAFSPLHF. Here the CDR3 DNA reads TGCAGTGCTAGCAGAGAGGGGGCTTTTTCACCCCTCCACTTT.

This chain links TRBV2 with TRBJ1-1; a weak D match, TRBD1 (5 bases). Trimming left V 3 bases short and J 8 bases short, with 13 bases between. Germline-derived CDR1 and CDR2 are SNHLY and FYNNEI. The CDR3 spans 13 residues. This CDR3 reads CASSDKSGTEAFF. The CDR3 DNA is TGTGCCAGCAGTGATAAATCAGGGACCGAAGCTTTCTTT.

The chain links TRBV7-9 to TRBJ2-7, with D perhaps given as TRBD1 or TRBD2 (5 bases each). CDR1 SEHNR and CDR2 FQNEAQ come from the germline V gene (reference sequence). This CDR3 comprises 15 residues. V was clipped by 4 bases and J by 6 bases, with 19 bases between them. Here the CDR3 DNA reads TGTGCCAGCAGCTCAAAAAAGGGACGGAACGGCGAGCAGTACTTC. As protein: CASSSKKGRNGEQYF.

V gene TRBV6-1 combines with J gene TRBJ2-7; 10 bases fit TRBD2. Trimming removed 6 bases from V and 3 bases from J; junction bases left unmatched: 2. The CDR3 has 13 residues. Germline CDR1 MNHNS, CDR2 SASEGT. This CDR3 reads CASSTSGDYEQYF. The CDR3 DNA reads TGTGCCAGCAGCACTAGCGGGGACTACGAGCAGTACTTC.

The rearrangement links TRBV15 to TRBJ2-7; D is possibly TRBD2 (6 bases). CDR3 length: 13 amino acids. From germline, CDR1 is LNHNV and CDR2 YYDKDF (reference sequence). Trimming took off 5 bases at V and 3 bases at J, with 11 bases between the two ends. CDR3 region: CATSGRTGYEQYF. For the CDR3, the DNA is TGTGCCACCAGCGGGAGGACGGGCTACGAGCAGTACTTC. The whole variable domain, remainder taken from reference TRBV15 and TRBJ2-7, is DAMVIQNPRYQVTQFGKPVTLSCSQTLNHNVMYWYQQKSSQAPKLLFHYYDKDFNNEADTPDNFQSRRPNTSFCFLDIRSPGLGDTAMYLCATSGRTGYEQYFGPGTRLTVT.

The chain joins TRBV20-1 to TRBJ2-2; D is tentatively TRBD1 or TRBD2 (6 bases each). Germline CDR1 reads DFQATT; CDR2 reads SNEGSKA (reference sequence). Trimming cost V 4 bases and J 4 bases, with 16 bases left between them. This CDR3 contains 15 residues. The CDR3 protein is CSAIDRSGATGELFF. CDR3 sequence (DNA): TGCAGTGCTATAGATCGGTCGGGGGCCACCGGGGAGCTGTTTTTT.

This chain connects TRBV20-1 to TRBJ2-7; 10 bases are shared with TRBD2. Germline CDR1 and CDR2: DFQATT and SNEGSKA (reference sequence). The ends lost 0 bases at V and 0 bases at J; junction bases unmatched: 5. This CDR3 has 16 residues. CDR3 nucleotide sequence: TGCAGTGCTAGAGATCCGGGACTAGCGATCTCCTACGAGCAGTACTTC. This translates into CSARDPGLAISYEQYF.

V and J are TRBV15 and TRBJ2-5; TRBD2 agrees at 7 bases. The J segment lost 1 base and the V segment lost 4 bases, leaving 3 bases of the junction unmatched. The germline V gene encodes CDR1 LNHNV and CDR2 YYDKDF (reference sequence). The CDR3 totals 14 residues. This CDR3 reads CATSTGLGQETQYF. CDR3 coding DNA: TGTGCCACCAGCACAGGACTAGGCCAAGAGACCCAGTACTTC.

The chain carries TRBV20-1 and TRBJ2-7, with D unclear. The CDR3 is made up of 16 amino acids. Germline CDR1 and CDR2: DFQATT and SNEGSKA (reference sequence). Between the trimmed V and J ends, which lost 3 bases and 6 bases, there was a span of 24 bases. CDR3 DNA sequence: TGCAGTGCTAGCTTTAGAAGCCTTGGCAAGGTGATCGAGCAGTACTTC. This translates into CSASFRSLGKVIEQYF.

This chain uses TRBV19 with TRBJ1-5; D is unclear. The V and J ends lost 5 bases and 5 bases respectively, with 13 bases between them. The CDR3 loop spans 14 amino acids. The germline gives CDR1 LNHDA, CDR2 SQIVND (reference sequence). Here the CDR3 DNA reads TGTGCCAGTAGTCTCCTCGGGTGGGATCAGCCCCAGCATTTT. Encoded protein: CASSLLGWDQPQHF.

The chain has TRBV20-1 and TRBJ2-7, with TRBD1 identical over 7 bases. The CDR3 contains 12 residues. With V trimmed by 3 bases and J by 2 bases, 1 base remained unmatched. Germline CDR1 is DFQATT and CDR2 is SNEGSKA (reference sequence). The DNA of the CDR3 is TGCAGTGCTAGTCAGGGGGCCTACGAGCAGTACTTC. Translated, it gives CSASQGAYEQYF.

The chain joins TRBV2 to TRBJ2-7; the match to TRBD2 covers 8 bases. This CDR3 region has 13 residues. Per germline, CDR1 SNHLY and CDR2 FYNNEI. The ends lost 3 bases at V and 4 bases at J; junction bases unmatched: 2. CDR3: CASSEGGRYEQYF. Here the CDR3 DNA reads TGTGCCAGCAGTGAGGGCGGGAGGTACGAGCAGTACTTC.